A selection of T cell receptor beta chains follows, all from one sample in a study of vaccination effects on CD4 cells after COVID-19. For these receptors, no antigen is known. Here immunoSEQ multiplex PCR was the method, and the copy in TCRdb shows in-frame clones only, minus some. The sample has about 27,000 clones; about four fifths are singletons. The sample was CD4+ T cells from PBMCs cultured with HCoV-NL63 spike peptides, taken before COVID-19 vaccination. Receptor source: a human donor who had a prior SARS-CoV-2 infection. Both conserved end residues are part of each CDR3. The order of the fields is V gene, D gene, CDR3 length, J gene, clone size, CDR3 DNA, CDR3 protein. A D gene is named only where the DNA matches it firmly. A row's size may be missing; if present it is once, few, many or a size class.

>TRBV28|TRBD1|14|TRBJ1-1|-
TGTGCCAGCTACCCAGGGGGTCTTCACACTGAAGCTTTCTTT
CASYPGGLHTEAFF
>TRBV5-1|-|13|TRBJ1-3|-
TGCGCCAGCAGCTTGGGTTATGGAAACACCATATATTTT
CASSLGYGNTIYF
>TRBV11-3|TRBD2|14|TRBJ2-1|-
TGTGCCAGCAGATGGACGGGGGGATCTGGTGAGCAGTTCTTC
CASRWTGGSGEQFF
>TRBV2|-|13|TRBJ2-7|-
TGTGCCAGCAGTGAAGCGGAGTCCCACGAGCAGTACTTC
CASSEAESHEQYF
>TRBV29-1|TRBD1|14|TRBJ2-7|-
TGCAGCGTTAGGGGGGGACAGGGGGCGGACGAGCAGTACTTC
CSVRGGQGADEQYF
>TRBV6-5|-|13|TRBJ1-1|-
TGTGCCAGCAGCCCCTCAGGGAGACCTGAAGCTTTCTTT
CASSPSGRPEAFF
>TRBV27|-|15|TRBJ1-1|-
TGTGCCAGCAGAAGTTCCGGGGGGGGGAACACTGAAGCTTTCTTT
CASRSSGGGNTEAFF
>TRBV2|-|13|TRBJ1-2|-
TGTGCCAGCAGTCGGACAACAGGGCAGGGCTACACCTTC
CASSRTTGQGYTF
>TRBV24-1|TRBD1|14|TRBJ1-5|once
TGTGCCACCAGTGATGGACAGGGGGATCAGCCCCAGCATTTT
CATSDGQGDQPQHF
>TRBV21-1|-|18|TRBJ2-3|few
TGTGCCAGCAGCAAAGGTCCCACAGGGGGCGCTTTGGTGGATACGCAGTATTTT
CASSKGPTGGALVDTQYF
>TRBV5-4|TRBD2|16|TRBJ2-3|large
TGTGCCAGCAGCTTGCCTAGCGGGGGGGACACAGATACGCAGTATTTT
CASSLPSGGDTDTQYF
>TRBV6-5|TRBD1|15|TRBJ2-1|-
TGTGCCAGCAGTTTGTACAGGGGCTCCTACAATGAGCAGTTCTTC
CASSLYRGSYNEQFF
>TRBV18|-|15|TRBJ1-1|-
TGTGCCAGCTCACCGACTATATATCAGGGACGGGAAGCTTTCTTT
CASSPTIYQGREAFF
>TRBV29-1|-|13|TRBJ2-1|-
TGCAGCTCTGGGGAGCCCTTCTACAATGAGCAGTTCTTC
CSSGEPFYNEQFF
>TRBV4-2|-|13|TRBJ2-7|-
TGTGCCAGCAGCCGGGACTGGGCCTACGAGCAGTACTTC
CASSRDWAYEQYF
>TRBV11-2|-|13|TRBJ2-4|-
TGTGCCAGCAGCTTATTTGGGAGAAACATTCAGTACTTC
CASSLFGRNIQYF
>TRBV9|TRBD1|15|TRBJ2-1|once
TGTGCCAGCAGCGTAGGACAGGGGGCGGACAATGAGCAGTTCTTC
CASSVGQGADNEQFF
>TRBV5-5|TRBD2|16|TRBJ2-3|-
TGTGCCAGCAGCTTGGGGGCGGGAGGAAGTGTAGATACGCAGTATTTT
CASSLGAGGSVDTQYF
>TRBV5-5|TRBD1|15|TRBJ1-3|-
TGTGCCAGCAGCCCCGGGACAGGGTCTGGAAACACCATATATTTT
CASSPGTGSGNTIYF
>TRBV7-6|-|17|TRBJ1-1|-
TGTGCCAGCAGCTTAGGGGGGGCGGCAGGGGCGAACACTGAAGCTTTCTTT
CASSLGGAAGANTEAFF
>TRBV6-5|-|12|TRBJ1-5|-
TGTGCCAGCAGCGGGGGGGCGTCCTACCAGCATTTT
CASSGGASYQHF
>TRBV7-9|-|13|TRBJ1-1|-
TGTGCCAGCAGCCCACAAGGGAACACTGAAGCTTTCTTT
CASSPQGNTEAFF
>TRBV12-3/TRBV12-4|-|13|TRBJ1-2|-
TGTGCCAGCAGTTTAGTAGGAAACTATGGCTACACCTTC
CASSLVGNYGYTF
>TRBV5-1|-|16|TRBJ1-6|-
TGCGCCAGCAGCTTGGAGGGGAGCTCCTATAATTCACCCCTCCACTTT
CASSLEGSSYNSPLHF
>TRBV27|TRBD1|17|TRBJ1-5|few
TGTGCCAGCAGCAGATCCAGACAGGGGGCAAGCAATCAGCCCCAGCATTTT
CASSRSRQGASNQPQHF
>TRBV7-2|TRBD2|14|TRBJ2-5|-
TGTGCCAGCAGCGCTACCGGGGGGGGAGAGACCCAGTACTTC
CASSATGGGETQYF
>TRBV6-5|TRBD2|13|TRBJ2-3|-
TGTGCCAGCAGTCGAACTAGCGGAGATACGCAGTATTTT
CASSRTSGDTQYF
>TRBV29-1|TRBD1|14|TRBJ2-1|-
TGCAGCGTTGAAGGGGGACAGCCCTACAATGAGCAGTTCTTC
CSVEGGQPYNEQFF
>TRBV7-2|TRBD2|15|TRBJ2-1|-
TGTGCCAGCAGCTTGGGGACTAGCGGGAACAATGAGCAGTTCTTC
CASSLGTSGNNEQFF
>TRBV6-6|-|14|TRBJ1-4|-
TGTGCCAGCAGTTACTCCCACCGAGTTGAAAAACTGTTTTTT
CASSYSHRVEKLFF
>TRBV7-3|-|15|TRBJ2-3|once
TGTGCCAGCAGCCCATCGCCAGTTAGCACAGATACGCAGTATTTT
CASSPSPVSTDTQYF
>TRBV7-2|-|16|TRBJ2-1|-
TGTGCCAGCAGCTTATTGGGGCGGGCCTCCTACAATGAGCAGTTCTTC
CASSLLGRASYNEQFF
>TRBV7-2|-|16|TRBJ2-3|-
TGTGCCAGCAGCCCCTCTGGTACCTCTAGCACAGATACGCAGTATTTT
CASSPSGTSSTDTQYF
>TRBV12-3/TRBV12-4|-|12|TRBJ1-6|-
TGTGCCAGCAGTTTAATACACTCACCCCTCCACTTT
CASSLIHSPLHF
>TRBV7-2|TRBD2|15|TRBJ2-5|-
TGTGCCAGCAGCCCCCGGACTAGCGGGAGGGAGACCCAGTACTTC
CASSPRTSGRETQYF
>TRBV6-1|-|15|TRBJ1-5|-
TGTGCCAGCAGTGACGGTCCTCGGGGCAATCAGCCCCAGCATTTT
CASSDGPRGNQPQHF
>TRBV20-1|TRBD2|16|TRBJ2-3|-
TGCAGTGCTAGTCCGAGACTAGCGGGAGTCTCAGATACGCAGTATTTT
CSASPRLAGVSDTQYF
>TRBV4-1|-|13|TRBJ2-7|few
TGCGCCAGCAGCTTCGACACTTACCACGAGCAGTACTTC
CASSFDTYHEQYF
>TRBV28|TRBD2|17|TRBJ2-7|-
TGTGCCAGCAGCGGGACTAGCGGGAGAGCCCGCTCCTACGAGCAGTACTTC
CASSGTSGRARSYEQYF
>TRBV28|-|15|TRBJ2-7|-
TGTGCCAGCAGTTTTTGGGAAGCGGGCCTCTACGAGCAGTACTTC
CASSFWEAGLYEQYF
>TRBV19|TRBD1|14|TRBJ1-5|-
TGTGCCAGTAGTATATCGACAGGGTATCAGCCCCAGCATTTT
CASSISTGYQPQHF
>TRBV5-6|TRBD2|17|TRBJ2-7|-
TGTGCCAGCAGCTCGACCGTGACTAGCGGGAGGAGTCAAGAGCAGTACTTC
CASSSTVTSGRSQEQYF